Each of the 17 T cell receptor beta chains below was sequenced from the same sample in a study of shared clonotypes between healthy human individuals. TCRdb's copy holds only in-frame clones and misses some; the assay was immunoSEQ multiplex PCR. The sample lists roughly 2.5 million clones, just over 90% occurring once. The specimen was naive CD4+ T cells sorted from blood. Subset meaning: CD45RA+ positively selected. These receptors originate from a young man in good health.

V and J are TRBV27 and TRBJ2-5, with TRBD1 as a possible D gene (6 bases). CDR3 length equals 16 residues. The germline V gene encodes CDR1 MNHEY and CDR2 SMNVEV (reference sequence). Deletions cut 5 bases from V and 1 base from J, with 17 bases between. The CDR3 DNA is TGTGCCAGCAGTCCCATTACCCAGGGGCTCCAAGAGACCCAGTACTTC. Its protein is CASSPITQGLQETQYF.

The J gene is TRBJ2-5, the V gene TRBV2, with 8 positions matching TRBD1. The CDR3 spans 12 residues. Germline V gives CDR1 SNHLY, CDR2 FYNNEI. V gave up 10 bases and J gave up 3 bases; unmatched junction bases: 4. The chain's CDR3 is CAISDREETQYF. DNA of the CDR3: TGTGCCATCTCGGACAGGGAAGAGACCCAGTACTTC.

About this clone: Other DNA sequences in the sample encode the same CDR3. The chain joins TRBV5-1 to TRBJ2-7; D remains ambiguous. Germline V gene data show CDR1 as SGHRS and CDR2 as YFSETQ. V was cut by 0 bases and J by 5 bases, with 6 bases left in between. The CDR3 runs 12 residues. CDR3 region: CASSLAFDEQYF. The CDR3 bases are TGCGCCAGCAGCTTGGCCTTCGACGAGCAGTACTTC. Variable domain in full (rest from reference TRBV5-1 and TRBJ2-7): KAGVTQTPRYLIKTRGQQVTLSCSPISGHRSVSWYQQTPGQGLQFLFEYFSETQRNKGNFPGRFSGRQFSNSRSEMNVSTLELGDSALYLCASSLAFDEQYFGPGTRLTVT.

The chain combines TRBV10-2 with TRBJ2-3; tentative D call: TRBD2 (5 bases). The germline V and J ends were trimmed by 6 bases and 5 bases, with 15 bases remaining between them. The CDR3 consists of 14 residues. Looked up from germline, CDR1 is WSHSY and CDR2 is SAAADI. The CDR3 DNA sequence: TGCGCCAGCAGCCGTAACGGGGATGGAGATACGCAGTATTTT. This sequence encodes CASSRNGDGDTQYF.

The chain has TRBV27 and TRBJ2-2; unclear D gene. Germline assignment: CDR1 MNHEY and CDR2 SMNVEV (reference sequence). The CDR3 sequence is 12 residues long. Trimming cost V 9 bases and J 4 bases, with 9 bases left between them. The CDR3 here is CASRFFTGELFF. The CDR3 nucleotides are TGTGCCAGTCGATTTTTCACCGGGGAGCTGTTTTTT.

The chain couples TRBV30 to TRBJ1-2; D is undetermined. The CDR3 has 14 amino acids. Germline CDR1 reads GTSNPN; CDR2 reads SVGIG (reference sequence). Trimming took off 0 bases at V and 3 bases at J, with 11 bases between the two ends. The CDR3: CAWSVSGRHYGYTF. The CDR3 bases are TGTGCCTGGAGTGTATCCGGGCGACACTATGGCTACACCTTC. Variable domain in full (rest from reference TRBV30 and TRBJ1-2): SQTIHQWPATLVQPVGSPLSLECTVEGTSNPNLYWYRQAAGRGLQLLFYSVGIGQISSEVPQNLSASRPQDRQFILSSKKLLLSDSGFYLCAWSVSGRHYGYTFGSGTRLTVV.

Comment on this clone: The same CDR3 is also encoded by other DNA sequences in this sample. The chain joins TRBV6-5 to TRBJ1-5, with D uncertain. This CDR3 is 14 amino acids long. The germline gives CDR1 MNHEY, CDR2 SVGAGI. V was cut by 1 base and J by 6 bases, with 10 bases left in between. CDR3 region: CASSYLGVGQPQHF. CDR3 sequence (DNA): TGTGCCAGCAGTTACTTAGGTGTCGGTCAGCCCCAGCATTTT.

This chain connects TRBV7-2 to TRBJ2-1, with TRBD1 identical over 7 bases. Germline values: CDR1 SGHTA, CDR2 FQGNSA. Trimming took 6 bases from V and 5 from J; bases not matched to a gene: 10. The CDR3 is 15 amino acids. CDR3 region: CASRQTGFLHNEQFF. Written as DNA, the CDR3 is TGTGCCAGCAGACAGACAGGGTTCCTCCACAATGAGCAGTTCTTC.

V and J are TRBV5-1 and TRBJ2-1; 11 bases fit TRBD1. V lost 3 bases and J lost 9; bases outside the gene matches: 5. Germline-derived CDR1 and CDR2 are SGHRS and YFSETQ. This CDR3 is built from 14 residues. For the CDR3, the DNA is TGCGCCAGCAGCTCGCGGGACAGGGGGACTGAGCAGTTCTTC. Amino acid sequence: CASSSRDRGTEQFF.

The chain links TRBV6-6 to TRBJ1-2, with 7 bases identical to TRBD1. Germline loops: CDR1 MNHNY, CDR2 SVGAGI (reference sequence). The CDR3 is made up of 12 amino acids. V gave up 8 bases and J gave up 3 bases; unmatched junction bases: 3. In nucleotides, the CDR3 is TGTGCCAGCGCCGGGACAGACTATGGCTACACCTTC. Translating gives CASAGTDYGYTF.

The V and J genes are TRBV9 and TRBJ1-2; maybe TRBD1 (5 bases). Germline V gives CDR1 SGDLS, CDR2 YYNGEE. V shed 3 bases and J shed 7 bases, with 16 bases lying between them. This CDR3 comprises 14 residues. CDR3 sequence: CASSGAAGFGGYTF. The CDR3 nucleotides read TGTGCCAGCAGCGGAGCGGCAGGGTTCGGTGGCTACACCTTC. Combining the CDR3 with reference TRBV9 and TRBJ1-2 gives the whole variable domain DSGVTQTPKHLITATGQRVTLRCSPRSGDLSVYWYQQSLDQGLQFLIQYYNGEERAKGNILERFSAQQFPDLHSELNLSSLELGDSALYFCASSGAAGFGGYTFGSGTRLTVV.

Details on this clone: The same CDR3 arises from other DNA sequences in this sample as well. The V and J genes are TRBV5-1 and TRBJ2-2; no definite D call. Deletions cut 6 bases from V and 1 base from J, with 7 bases between. This CDR3 comprises 13 residues. The germline gives CDR1 SGHRS, CDR2 YFSETQ. This CDR3 reads CASTPRNTGELFF. DNA for the CDR3: TGCGCCAGCACCCCGAGGAACACCGGGGAGCTGTTTTTT.

This clone was counted a single time. The gene calls are TRBV5-4 and TRBJ2-6, with TRBD2 matching over 7 bases. The CDR3 totals 18 residues. Germline CDR1 and CDR2: SGHNT and YYREEE (reference sequence). J gave up 0 bases and V 3 bases, and 9 bases lay outside the gene matches. This CDR3 is CASSSGTTPVSGANVLTF. The CDR3 nucleotides are TGTGCCAGCAGCTCCGGGACTACTCCTGTCTCTGGGGCCAACGTCCTGACTTTC.

The chain uses TRBV6-1 and TRBJ2-2; D remains unclear. V was pared by 2 bases and J by 5 bases, with 18 bases between. The CDR3 has 17 residues. The germline V gene encodes CDR1 MNHNS and CDR2 SASEGT. DNA of the CDR3: TGTGCCAGCAGTGAATTACAAACGCAGTTTCTAACCGGGGAGCTGTTTTTT. Translated: CASSELQTQFLTGELFF.

This clone was picked up one time. The chain joins TRBV30 to TRBJ1-6; D is possibly TRBD1 (5 bases). In germline, CDR1 is GTSNPN, CDR2 SVGIG (reference sequence). The CDR3 covers 17 residues. Trimming removed 2 bases at V and 4 bases at J, with 18 bases between. The CDR3: CAWSRGKEANYNSPLHF. CDR3 DNA sequence: TGTGCCTGGAGTAGGGGTAAAGAAGCAAATTATAATTCACCCCTCCACTTT.

The chain recombines TRBV15 with TRBJ1-1; no reliable D call. The CDR3 runs 15 residues. In germline, CDR1 is LNHNV, CDR2 YYDKDF (reference sequence). V was trimmed by 1 base and J by 2 bases, leaving 11 bases between them. In DNA form, the CDR3 reads TGTGCCACCAGCAGAGGCTGGGGAGTCAACACTGAAGCTTTCTTT. Residues: CATSRGWGVNTEAFF.

V usage is TRBV10-3 and J usage is TRBJ2-2, with 7 bases aligning to TRBD2. The V segment lost 6 bases and the J segment 1 base; nucleotides outside the gene matches: 8. The germline V gene encodes CDR1 ENHRY and CDR2 SYGVKD. The CDR3 has 16 residues. The CDR3, as DNA: TGTGCCATCAGCTTAACTAGCGCAAAGAACACCGGGGAGCTGTTTTTT. This gives the protein CAISLTSAKNTGELFF.